The T cell receptor beta chain under discussion was sequenced for a study of T cells in Graves' hyperthyroidism and ophthalmopathy. Study-wide context: Peripheral blood was drawn at first diagnosis, prior to all treatment. Study-wide points: Prediction of ophthalmopathy progression came a median approximately 6.5 months pre-onset.

This clonotype showed up many times. Its antigen is as yet unknown. The source of the PBMCs was less than 12 ml of fresh peripheral blood. CDR3 length: 17 amino acids. CDR1 is DFQATT and CDR2 is SNEGSKA in the germline V gene (reference sequence). The trim removed 7 bases at V and 1 base at J, leaving 17 bases unmatched. It was RNA transcripts that yielded the amplified TCR beta CDR3 regions. HTBI primers were used for first-round RT-PCR of the TCR CDR3. Via MiXCR, TCRdb re-called the multiplex PCR reads, giving one row per CDR3 protein. This repertoire shows 450,000 to 650,000 distinct CDR3 sequences, 13% to 15% found once; its top ten account for more than 6%.

This TCR derives from a woman between 18 and 29 years old with Graves' ophthalmopathy. Sequencing input: blood. This sequence joins TRBV20-1 and TRBJ1-1; 8 nucleotides match TRBD1. The chain's CDR3 is CSVMSADRVGWNTEAFF. CDR3 coding DNA: TGCAGTGTCATGTCTGCGGACAGGGTTGGTTGGAACACTGAAGCTTTCTTT.